These 17 T cell receptor beta chains came from one sample sequenced in a study of cytomegalovirus exposure and HLA in healthy donors (dated by TCRdb to 2017 to 2019). To prepare the library, the immunoSEQ multiplex PCR assay was applied. The source is immuneACCESS, and TCRdb retained only in-frame sequences with V and J called. Part of the clones is not carried over; for the studies checked, unresolved V genes explain less than half of this, and the remainder is unexplained. This sample gives approximately 110,000 clones in total; roughly 93% of them show up just once. The ten biggest clones cover around 1.2% of the sample. Sequences were obtained from PBMCs. All receptors derive from a woman between 18 and 29 years old in good health and CMV-seronegative.

The gene calls are TRBV19 and TRBJ1-4; 8 bases are a match to TRBD1. The CDR3 consists of 13 residues. The V gene's germline CDR1 is LNHDA and CDR2 SQIVND (reference sequence). CDR3 sequence reads: CPQRQGRREKLFF. In DNA form, the CDR3 reads TGTCCCCAAAGACAGGGGAGACGTGAAAAACTGTTTTTT.

The genes are TRBV6-1 and TRBJ2-7; 12 bases align to TRBD2. Germline CDR1 is MNHNS and CDR2 is SASEGT. CDR3 length equals 16 residues. J lost 0 bases, V lost 3 bases, and 3 bases had no gene match. The CDR3 coding sequence is TGTGCCAGCAGTGACCAGACTAGCGGGGGCTCCTACGAGCAGTACTTC. Its protein product is CASSDQTSGGSYEQYF.

This clone has more than one count but fewer than ten. One end of the junction varies from germline; a read error may be responsible. The chain joins TRBV10-1 to TRBJ1-5; D perhaps matches TRBD1 (5 bases). CDR1 WNHNN and CDR2 SYGVQD come from the germline V gene (reference sequence). The CDR3 runs to 14 residues. The CDR3 spells CASSSSGGNRPQHF. The CDR3 coding sequence is TGCGCCAGCAGTTCCTCGGGGGGAAATCGGCCCCAGCATTTT.

V is TRBV10-3 and J is TRBJ1-2; possible D gene TRBD1, 5 bases. Trimming shortened V by 3 bases and J by 6 bases, and 14 bases separated the two germline ends. Germline V gives CDR1 ENHRY, CDR2 SYGVKD. The CDR3 sequence is 14 residues long. The CDR3 region is CAISEQQELDGYTF. As DNA, the CDR3 is TGTGCCATCAGTGAACAACAGGAGCTCGATGGCTACACCTTC.

The chain employs TRBV7-6 and TRBJ2-6, with 8 bases that match TRBD2. With V trimmed by 4 bases and J by 4 bases, 9 bases remained unmatched. Germline lookup yields CDR1 SGHVS and CDR2 FNYEAQ. The CDR3 has 17 residues. CDR3: CASSSGQRGNGANVLTF. CDR3 sequence (DNA): TGTGCCAGCAGCTCTGGGCAGCGGGGGAACGGGGCCAACGTCCTGACTTTC.

Only one count was recorded for this clone. This chain uses TRBV19 with TRBJ2-7, with D perhaps TRBD2 (6 bases). CDR3 length equals 15 residues. Trimming removed 3 bases at V and 7 bases at J, with 19 bases between. Germline V gene sequence: CDR1 LNHDA, CDR2 SQIVND (reference sequence). The CDR3 sequence: CASSIGGGSSLEQYF. The DNA of the CDR3 is TGTGCCAGTAGTATTGGAGGAGGGAGTTCTTTGGAGCAGTACTTC.

The chain carries TRBV11-2 and TRBJ2-1; the D gene is possibly TRBD2 (6 bases). V lost 4 bases and J 5 bases, leaving 15 bases between the germline ends. Per germline, CDR1 SGHAT and CDR2 FQNNGV. There are 15 residues in the CDR3. DNA for the CDR3: TGTGCCAGCAGCTCGCGAACGGGAGCGGACAATGAGCAGTTCTTC. Encoded protein: CASSSRTGADNEQFF.

V and J are TRBV15 and TRBJ1-1; D is uncertain. This CDR3 is 13 amino acids long. Germline V gene sequence: CDR1 LNHNV, CDR2 YYDKDF (reference sequence). Trimming removed 9 bases at V and 4 bases at J, with 15 bases between. CDR3 coding DNA: TGTGCCACGTGGGGATACGAGGGCACTGAAGCTTTCTTT. Encoded protein: CATWGYEGTEAFF.

This chain connects TRBV4-1 to TRBJ2-3; 8 nucleotides agree with TRBD1. Per germline, CDR1 MGHRA and CDR2 YSYEKL. Trimming removed 0 bases from V and 4 bases from J; junction bases left unmatched: 6. The CDR3 totals 16 residues. CDR3 loop: CASSQEWDRHPDTQYF. As DNA, the CDR3 is TGCGCCAGCAGCCAAGAATGGGACAGGCACCCAGATACGCAGTATTTT.

The J gene is TRBJ2-1, the V gene TRBV7-3, with 9 bases aligning to TRBD1. CDR3 length equals 15 residues. In germline, CDR1 is SGHTA, CDR2 FQGTGA. Trimming removed 0 bases from V and 5 bases from J; junction bases left unmatched: 2. The CDR3 region has the DNA TGTGCCAGCAGCTTAACGGGACAGGGTCACAATGAGCAGTTCTTC. It yields the protein CASSLTGQGHNEQFF.

The chain carries TRBV28 and TRBJ1-2; the D is unclear. V was clipped by 5 bases and J by 2 bases, with 12 bases between them. In germline, CDR1 is MDHEN, CDR2 SYDVKM. The CDR3 is made up of 14 amino acids. The CDR3 DNA sequence: TGTGCCAGCAGTCCTGCTTCAGGAAACTATGGCTACACCTTC. It yields the protein CASSPASGNYGYTF.

CDR3 sequence: CAISGGQAYEQYF. The CDR3 region has the DNA TGTGCCATCAGTGGGGGACAGGCCTACGAGCAGTACTTC. This chain links TRBV10-3 with TRBJ2-7; 8 nucleotides line up with TRBD1. The V gene's germline CDR1 is ENHRY and CDR2 SYGVKD. Trimming at V came to 4 bases and at J to 2 bases, leaving 1 base not matched to a gene. CDR3 length: 13 residues.

The chain recombines TRBV7-3 with TRBJ2-1; 10 nucleotides agree with TRBD2. Losses at the gene ends were 5 bases for V and 6 bases for J; bases not matched to a gene: 13. CDR1 and CDR2 from the germline V gene are SGHTA and FQGTGA. The CDR3 covers 17 residues. The CDR3 loop reads CASSHLPSSGGSNEQFF. DNA for the CDR3: TGTGCCAGCAGCCATCTACCATCTAGCGGGGGTAGCAATGAGCAGTTCTTC. Supplemented by reference TRBV7-3 and TRBJ2-1, the full variable domain reads GAGVSQTPSNKVTEKGKYVELRCDPISGHTALYWYRQSLGQGPEFLIYFQGTGAADDSGLPNDRFFAVRPEGSVSTLKIQRTERGDSAVYLCASSHLPSSGGSNEQFFGPGTRLTVL.

This clone has only one observation. The chain carries TRBV27 and TRBJ2-5, with 8 bases matching TRBD1. The CDR3 consists of 14 residues. With V trimmed by 4 bases and J by 4 bases, 5 bases remained unmatched. Germline V gene sequence: CDR1 MNHEY, CDR2 SMNVEV (reference sequence). CDR3 bases: TGTGCCAGCAGTTCAAGGACAGGGACAGAGACCCAGTACTTC. Translating it yields CASSSRTGTETQYF.

The gene calls are TRBV10-3 and TRBJ2-1, with 10 nucleotides matching TRBD2. Germline-derived CDR1 and CDR2 are ENHRY and SYGVKD. Trimming took 3 bases from V and 6 from J; bases not matched to a gene: 8. The CDR3 has 16 amino acids. The CDR3 nucleotides read TGTGCCATCAGTGATTCCGGACTAGCGGCCCGCAATGAGCAGTTCTTC. It is translated as CAISDSGLAARNEQFF.

This chain joins TRBV28 and TRBJ2-1; TRBD2 might be the D (5 bases). The CDR3 has 12 residues. V was trimmed by 5 bases and J by 15 bases, leaving 17 bases between them. Germline assignment: CDR1 MDHEN and CDR2 SYDVKM. CDR3 amino acids: CASSQPGKSGFF. The CDR3 DNA is TGTGCCAGCAGTCAACCGGGAAAGTCAGGGTTCTTC.

The V gene is TRBV5-8, the J gene TRBJ2-7, with D maybe TRBD2 (6 bases). The length of the CDR3 is 16 residues. Germline CDR1 and CDR2: SGHTS and YDEGEE. V lost 1 base to trimming and J lost 1 base, with 15 bases between them. The CDR3: CASSLSEGGRSYEQYF. For the CDR3, the DNA is TGTGCCAGCAGCTTGTCGGAGGGAGGCCGATCCTACGAGCAGTACTTC.